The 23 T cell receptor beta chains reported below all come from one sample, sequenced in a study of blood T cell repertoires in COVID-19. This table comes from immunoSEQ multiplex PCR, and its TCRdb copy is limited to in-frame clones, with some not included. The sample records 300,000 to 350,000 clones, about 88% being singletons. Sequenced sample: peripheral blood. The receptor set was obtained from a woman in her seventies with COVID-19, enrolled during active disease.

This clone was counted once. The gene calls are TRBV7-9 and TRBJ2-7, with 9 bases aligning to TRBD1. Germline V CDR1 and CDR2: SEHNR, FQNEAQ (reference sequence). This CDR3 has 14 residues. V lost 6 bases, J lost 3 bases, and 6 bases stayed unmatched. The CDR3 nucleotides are TGTGCCAGCAGTCCACGGGACAGGGACTACGAGCAGTACTTC. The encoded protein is CASSPRDRDYEQYF.

CDR3 sequence: CASSPFSLQEGLEPPLHF. CDR3 nucleotide sequence: TGTGCCAGCAGCCCTTTTTCTCTTCAGGAGGGCCTGGAACCACCCCTCCACTTT. This chain links TRBV7-9 with TRBJ1-6, with D unresolved. V was pared by 5 bases and J by 11 bases, with 28 bases between. Germline V gives CDR1 SEHNR, CDR2 FQNEAQ (reference sequence). The CDR3 sequence is 18 residues long. The whole variable domain, remainder taken from reference TRBV7-9 and TRBJ1-6, is DTGVSQNPRHKITKRGQNVTFRCDPISEHNRLYWYRQTLGQGPEFLTYFQNEAQLEKSRLLSDRFSAERPKGSFSTLEIQRTEQGDSAMYLCASSPFSLQEGLEPPLHFGNGTRLTVT.

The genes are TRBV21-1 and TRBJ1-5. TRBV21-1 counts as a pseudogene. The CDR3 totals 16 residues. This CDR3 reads CASSKARGAGEQPQHF. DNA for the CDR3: TGTGCCAGCAGCAAAGCAAGGGGCGCGGGAGAGCAGCCCCAGCATTTT.

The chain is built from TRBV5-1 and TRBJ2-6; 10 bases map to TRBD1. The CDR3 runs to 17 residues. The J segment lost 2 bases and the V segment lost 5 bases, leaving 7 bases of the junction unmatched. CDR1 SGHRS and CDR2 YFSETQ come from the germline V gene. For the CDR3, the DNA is TGCGCCAGCAGGGGGCCGACAGGGGGCGCTGGGGCCAACGTCCTGACTTTC. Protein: CASRGPTGGAGANVLTF.

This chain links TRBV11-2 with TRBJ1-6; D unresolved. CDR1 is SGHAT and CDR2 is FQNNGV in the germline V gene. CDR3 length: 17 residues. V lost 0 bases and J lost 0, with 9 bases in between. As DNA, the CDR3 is TGTGCCAGCAGCTTAGAAGGCGGGTTCTCCTATAATTCACCCCTCCACTTT. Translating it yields CASSLEGGFSYNSPLHF.

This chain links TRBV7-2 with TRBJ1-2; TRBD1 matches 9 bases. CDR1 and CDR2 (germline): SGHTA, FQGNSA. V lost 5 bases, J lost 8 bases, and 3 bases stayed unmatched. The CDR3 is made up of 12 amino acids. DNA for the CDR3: TGTGCCAGCAGCGGACAGGGGTACGGCTACACCTTC. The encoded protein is CASSGQGYGYTF.

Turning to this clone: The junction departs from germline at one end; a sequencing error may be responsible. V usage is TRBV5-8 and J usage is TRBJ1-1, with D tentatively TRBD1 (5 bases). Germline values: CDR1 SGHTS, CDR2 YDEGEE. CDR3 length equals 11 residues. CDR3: CASSSQGGRLF. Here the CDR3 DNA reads TGTGCCAGCAGCTCTCAGGGAGGGCGGCTTTTT.

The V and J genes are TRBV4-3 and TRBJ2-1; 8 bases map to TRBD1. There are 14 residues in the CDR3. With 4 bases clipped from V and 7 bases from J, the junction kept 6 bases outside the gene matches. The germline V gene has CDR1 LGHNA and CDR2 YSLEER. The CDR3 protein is CASSPDRGLNEQFF. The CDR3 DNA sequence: TGCGCCAGCAGCCCCGACAGGGGCTTGAATGAGCAGTTCTTC.

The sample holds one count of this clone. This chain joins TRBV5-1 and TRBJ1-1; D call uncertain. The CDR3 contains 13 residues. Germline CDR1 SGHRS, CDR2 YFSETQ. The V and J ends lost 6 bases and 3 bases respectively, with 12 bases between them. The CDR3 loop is CASKAEGYTEAFF. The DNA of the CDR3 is TGCGCCAGCAAGGCGGAGGGCTACACTGAAGCTTTCTTT.

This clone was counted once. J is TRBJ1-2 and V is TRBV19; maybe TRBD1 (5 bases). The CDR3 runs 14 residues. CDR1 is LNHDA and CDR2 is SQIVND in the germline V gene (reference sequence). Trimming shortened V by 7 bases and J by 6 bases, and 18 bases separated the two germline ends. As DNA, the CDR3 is TGTGCCAGTACGCCGGAACGTAAGGGGCATGGCTACACCTTC. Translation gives CASTPERKGHGYTF.

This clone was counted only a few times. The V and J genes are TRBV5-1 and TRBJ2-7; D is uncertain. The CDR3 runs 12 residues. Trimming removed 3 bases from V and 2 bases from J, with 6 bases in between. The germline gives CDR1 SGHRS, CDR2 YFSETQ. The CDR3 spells CASSYLPYEQYF. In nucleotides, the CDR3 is TGCGCCAGCAGCTATCTCCCCTACGAGCAGTACTTC. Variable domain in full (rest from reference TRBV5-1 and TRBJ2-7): KAGVTQTPRYLIKTRGQQVTLSCSPISGHRSVSWYQQTPGQGLQFLFEYFSETQRNKGNFPGRFSGRQFSNSRSEMNVSTLELGDSALYLCASSYLPYEQYFGPGTRLTVT.

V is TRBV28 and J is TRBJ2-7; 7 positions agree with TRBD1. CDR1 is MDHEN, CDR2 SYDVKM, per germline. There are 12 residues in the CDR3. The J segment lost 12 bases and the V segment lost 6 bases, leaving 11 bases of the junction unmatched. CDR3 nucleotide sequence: TGTGCCAGCAGCCTCCAGACAGGGCGTCGGTACTTC. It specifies CASSLQTGRRYF.

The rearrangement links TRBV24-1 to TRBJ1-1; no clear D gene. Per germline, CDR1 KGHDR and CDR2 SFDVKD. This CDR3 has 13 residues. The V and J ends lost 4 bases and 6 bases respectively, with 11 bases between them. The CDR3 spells CATSDINRAEAFF. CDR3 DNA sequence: TGTGCCACCAGTGACATTAACAGAGCTGAAGCTTTCTTT.

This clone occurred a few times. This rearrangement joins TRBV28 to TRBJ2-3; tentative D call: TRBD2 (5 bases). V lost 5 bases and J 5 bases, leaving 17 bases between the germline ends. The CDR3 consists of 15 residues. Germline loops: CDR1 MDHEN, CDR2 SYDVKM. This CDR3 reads CASSLSRGIIDTQYF. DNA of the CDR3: TGTGCCAGCAGTCTGTCCCGGGGAATAATAGATACGCAGTATTTT.

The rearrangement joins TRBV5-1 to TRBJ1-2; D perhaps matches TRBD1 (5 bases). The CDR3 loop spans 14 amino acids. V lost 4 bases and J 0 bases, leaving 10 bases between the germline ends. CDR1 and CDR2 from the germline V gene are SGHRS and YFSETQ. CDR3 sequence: CASSDGGANYGYTF. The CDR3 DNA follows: TGCGCCAGCAGCGACGGGGGAGCTAACTATGGCTACACCTTC.

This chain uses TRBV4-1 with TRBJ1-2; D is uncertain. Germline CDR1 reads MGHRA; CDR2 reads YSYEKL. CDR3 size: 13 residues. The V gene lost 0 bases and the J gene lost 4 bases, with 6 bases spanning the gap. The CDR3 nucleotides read TGCGCCAGCAGCCAAGAGTCCTCCTATGGCTACACCTTC. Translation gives CASSQESSYGYTF.

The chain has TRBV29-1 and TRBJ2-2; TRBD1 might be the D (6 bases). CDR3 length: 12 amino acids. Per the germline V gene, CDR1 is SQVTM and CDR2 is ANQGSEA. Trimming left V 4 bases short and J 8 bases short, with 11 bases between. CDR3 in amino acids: CSVAQGSGELFF. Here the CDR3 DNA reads TGCAGCGTTGCACAGGGTAGTGGGGAGCTGTTTTTT.

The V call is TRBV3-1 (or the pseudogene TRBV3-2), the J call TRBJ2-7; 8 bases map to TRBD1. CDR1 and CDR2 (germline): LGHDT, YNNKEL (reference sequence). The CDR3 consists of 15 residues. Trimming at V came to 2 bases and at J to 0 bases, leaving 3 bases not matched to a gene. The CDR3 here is CASSQFTGGSYEQYF. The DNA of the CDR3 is TGTGCCAGCAGCCAATTTACAGGGGGCTCCTACGAGCAGTACTTC.

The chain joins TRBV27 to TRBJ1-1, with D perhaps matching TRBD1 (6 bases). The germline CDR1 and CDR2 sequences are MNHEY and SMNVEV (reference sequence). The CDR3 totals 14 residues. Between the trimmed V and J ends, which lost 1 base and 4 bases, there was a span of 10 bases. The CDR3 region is CASSLLGGVTEAFF. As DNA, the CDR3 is TGTGCCAGCAGTTTATTAGGGGGGGTCACTGAAGCTTTCTTT.

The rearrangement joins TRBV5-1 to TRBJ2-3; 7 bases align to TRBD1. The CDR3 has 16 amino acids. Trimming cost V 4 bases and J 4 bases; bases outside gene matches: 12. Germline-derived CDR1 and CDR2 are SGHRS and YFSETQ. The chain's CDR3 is CASSRTFTGVPDTQYF. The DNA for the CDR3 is TGCGCCAGCAGCCGGACGTTTACAGGGGTCCCAGATACGCAGTATTTT.

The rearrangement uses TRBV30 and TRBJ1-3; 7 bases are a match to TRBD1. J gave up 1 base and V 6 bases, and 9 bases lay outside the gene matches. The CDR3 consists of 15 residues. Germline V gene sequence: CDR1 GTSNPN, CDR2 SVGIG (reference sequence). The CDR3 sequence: CACQNRGGSGNTIYF. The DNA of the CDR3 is TGTGCCTGCCAAAACAGGGGCGGGTCTGGAAACACCATATATTTT.

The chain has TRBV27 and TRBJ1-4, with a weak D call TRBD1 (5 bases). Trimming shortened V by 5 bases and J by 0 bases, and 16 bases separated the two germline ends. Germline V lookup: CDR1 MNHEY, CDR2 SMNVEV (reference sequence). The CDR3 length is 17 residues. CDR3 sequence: CASSPLGRGATNEKLFF. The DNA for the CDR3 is TGTGCCAGCAGTCCCCTGGGGCGGGGAGCAACTAATGAAAAACTGTTTTTT.

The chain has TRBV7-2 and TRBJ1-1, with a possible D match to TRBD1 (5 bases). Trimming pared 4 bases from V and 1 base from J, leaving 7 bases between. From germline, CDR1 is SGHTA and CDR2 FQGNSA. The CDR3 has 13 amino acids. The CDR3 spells CASSSGQNTEAFF. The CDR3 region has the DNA TGTGCCAGCAGCTCAGGACAGAACACTGAAGCTTTCTTT.